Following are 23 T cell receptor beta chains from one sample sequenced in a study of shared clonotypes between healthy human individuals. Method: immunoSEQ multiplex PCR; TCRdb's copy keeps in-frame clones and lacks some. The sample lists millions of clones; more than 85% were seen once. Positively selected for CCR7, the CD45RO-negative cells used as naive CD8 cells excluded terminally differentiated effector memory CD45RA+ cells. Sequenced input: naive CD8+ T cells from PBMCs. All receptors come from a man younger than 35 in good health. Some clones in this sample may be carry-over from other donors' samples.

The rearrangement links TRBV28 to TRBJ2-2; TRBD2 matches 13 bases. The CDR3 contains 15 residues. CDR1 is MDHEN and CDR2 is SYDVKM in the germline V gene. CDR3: CATGQAGLAGEELFF. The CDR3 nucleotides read TGTGCGACAGGGCAGGCTGGACTAGCGGGAGAGGAGCTGTTTTTT.

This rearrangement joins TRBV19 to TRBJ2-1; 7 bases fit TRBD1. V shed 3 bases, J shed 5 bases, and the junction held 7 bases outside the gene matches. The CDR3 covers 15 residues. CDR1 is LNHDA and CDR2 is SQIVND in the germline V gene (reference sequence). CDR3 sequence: CASSMTGLWNNEQFF. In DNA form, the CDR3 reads TGTGCCAGTAGTATGACAGGGTTGTGGAACAATGAGCAGTTCTTC. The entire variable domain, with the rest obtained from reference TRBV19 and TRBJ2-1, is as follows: DGGITQSPKYLFRKEGQNVTLSCEQNLNHDAMYWYRQDPGQGLRLIYYSQIVNDFQKGDIAEGYSVSREKKESFPLTVTSAQKNPTAFYLCASSMTGLWNNEQFFGPGTRLTVL.

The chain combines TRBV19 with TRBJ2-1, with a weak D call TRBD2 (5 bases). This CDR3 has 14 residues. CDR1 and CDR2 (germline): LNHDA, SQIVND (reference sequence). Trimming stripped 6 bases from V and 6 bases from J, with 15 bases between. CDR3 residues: CASSENGLVNEQFF. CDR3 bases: TGTGCCAGTAGCGAAAACGGACTCGTCAATGAGCAGTTCTTC.

CDR3 DNA: TGTGCCAGCAGCTCGTTGGTTATCTCGGGCGGGAAGAACACCGGGGAGCTGTTTTTT. Protein product: CASSSLVISGGKNTGELFF. This chain connects TRBV11-2 to TRBJ2-2, with a possible D match to TRBD2 (6 bases). The CDR3 spans 19 residues. Germline V gene lookup returns CDR1 SGHAT and CDR2 FQNNGV. V shed 4 bases and J shed 1 base, with 22 bases lying between them.

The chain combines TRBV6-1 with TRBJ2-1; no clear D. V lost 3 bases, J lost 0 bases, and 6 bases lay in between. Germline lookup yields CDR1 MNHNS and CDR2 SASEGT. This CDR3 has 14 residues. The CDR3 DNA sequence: TGTGCCAGCAGTGAGGTGAGCTCCTACAATGAGCAGTTCTTC. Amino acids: CASSEVSSYNEQFF.

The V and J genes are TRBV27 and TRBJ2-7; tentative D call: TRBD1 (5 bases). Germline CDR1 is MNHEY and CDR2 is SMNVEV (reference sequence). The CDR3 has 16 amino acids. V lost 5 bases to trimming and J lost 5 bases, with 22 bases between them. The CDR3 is CASSPTFGREVNEQYF. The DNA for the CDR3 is TGTGCCAGCAGTCCGACTTTTGGCAGGGAAGTCAACGAGCAGTACTTC.

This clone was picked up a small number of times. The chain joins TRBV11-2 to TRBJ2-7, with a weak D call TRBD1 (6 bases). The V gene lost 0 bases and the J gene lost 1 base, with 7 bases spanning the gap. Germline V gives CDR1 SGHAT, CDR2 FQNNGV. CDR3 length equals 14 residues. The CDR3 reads CASSLDGTSYEQYF. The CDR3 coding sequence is TGTGCCAGCAGCTTAGATGGGACATCCTACGAGCAGTACTTC.

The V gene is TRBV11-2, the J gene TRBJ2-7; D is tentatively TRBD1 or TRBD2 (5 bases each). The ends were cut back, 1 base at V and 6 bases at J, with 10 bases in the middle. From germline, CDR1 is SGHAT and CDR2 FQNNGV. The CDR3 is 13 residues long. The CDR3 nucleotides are TGTGCCAGCAGCTTAGGGCCCGGGACCGAGCAGTACTTC. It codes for CASSLGPGTEQYF.

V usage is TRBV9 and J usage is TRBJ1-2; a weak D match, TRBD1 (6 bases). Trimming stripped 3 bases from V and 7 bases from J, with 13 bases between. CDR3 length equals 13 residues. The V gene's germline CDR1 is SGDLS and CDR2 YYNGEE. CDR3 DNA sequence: TGTGCCAGCAGCGCCGGGGTGGGGGCTGGCTACACCTTC. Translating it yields CASSAGVGAGYTF.

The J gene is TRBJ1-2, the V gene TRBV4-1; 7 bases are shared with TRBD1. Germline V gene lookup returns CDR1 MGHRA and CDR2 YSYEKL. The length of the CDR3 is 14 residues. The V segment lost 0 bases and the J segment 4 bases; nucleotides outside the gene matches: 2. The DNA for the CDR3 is TGCGCCAGCAGCCAAGACTCAGGGGGCTATGGCTACACCTTC. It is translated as CASSQDSGGYGYTF.

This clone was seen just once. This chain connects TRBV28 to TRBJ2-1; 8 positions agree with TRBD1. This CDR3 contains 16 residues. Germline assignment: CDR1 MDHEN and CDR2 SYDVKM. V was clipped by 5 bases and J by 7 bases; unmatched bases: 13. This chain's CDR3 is CASSLTGTGLGNEQFF. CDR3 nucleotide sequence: TGTGCCAGCAGTCTCACCGGGACAGGCCTTGGGAATGAGCAGTTCTTC.

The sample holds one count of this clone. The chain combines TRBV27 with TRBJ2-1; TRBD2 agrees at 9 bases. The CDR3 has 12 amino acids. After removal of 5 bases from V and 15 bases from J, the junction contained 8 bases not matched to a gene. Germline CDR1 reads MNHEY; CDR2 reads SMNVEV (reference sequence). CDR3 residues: CASSPVAGDRFF. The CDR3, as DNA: TGTGCCAGCAGTCCCGTAGCGGGAGATAGGTTCTTC.

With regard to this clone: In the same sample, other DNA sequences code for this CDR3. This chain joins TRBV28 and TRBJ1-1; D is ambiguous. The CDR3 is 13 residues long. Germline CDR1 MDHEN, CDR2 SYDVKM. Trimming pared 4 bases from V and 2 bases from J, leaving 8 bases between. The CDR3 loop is CASSWTENTEAFF. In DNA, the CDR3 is TGTGCCAGCAGTTGGACCGAAAACACTGAAGCTTTCTTT. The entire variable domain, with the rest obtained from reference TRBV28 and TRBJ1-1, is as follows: DVKVTQSSRYLVKRTGEKVFLECVQDMDHENMFWYRQDPGLGLRLIYFSYDVKMKEKGDIPEGYSVSREKKERFSLILESASTNQTSMYLCASSWTENTEAFFGQGTRLTVV.

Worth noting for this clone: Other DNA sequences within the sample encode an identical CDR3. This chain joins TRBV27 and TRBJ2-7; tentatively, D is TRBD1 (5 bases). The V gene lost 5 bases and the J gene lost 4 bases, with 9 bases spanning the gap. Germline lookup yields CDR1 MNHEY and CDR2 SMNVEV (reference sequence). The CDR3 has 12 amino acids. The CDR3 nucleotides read TGTGCCAGCAGTCTTCAGGGTTACGAGCAGTACTTC. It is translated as CASSLQGYEQYF.

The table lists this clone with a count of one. In DNA form, the CDR3 reads TGTGCCAGCAGCTTACAGGGAACTTTTGGGCAGCCCCAGCATTTT. Residues: CASSLQGTFGQPQHF. V usage is TRBV5-5 and J usage is TRBJ1-5; possible D gene TRBD1, 6 bases. This CDR3 region has 15 residues. V was cut by 2 bases and J by 7 bases, with 16 bases left in between. CDR1 and CDR2 from the germline V gene are SGHKS and YYEKEE (reference sequence).

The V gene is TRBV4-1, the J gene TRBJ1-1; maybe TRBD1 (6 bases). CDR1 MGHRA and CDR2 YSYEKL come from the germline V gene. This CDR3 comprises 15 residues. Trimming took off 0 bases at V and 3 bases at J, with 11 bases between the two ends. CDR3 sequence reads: CASSQDTGRDTEAFF. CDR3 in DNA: TGCGCCAGCAGCCAAGACACAGGGAGGGACACTGAAGCTTTCTTT.

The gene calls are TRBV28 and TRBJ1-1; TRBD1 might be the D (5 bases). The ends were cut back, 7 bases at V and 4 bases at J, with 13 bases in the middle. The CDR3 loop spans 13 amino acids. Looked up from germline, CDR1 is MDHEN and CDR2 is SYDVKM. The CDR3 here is CASKGWGTTEAFF. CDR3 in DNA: TGTGCCAGCAAAGGATGGGGGACCACTGAAGCTTTCTTT.

CDR3 nucleotides: TGTGCCAGCAGTTACTCTCTGCCGGGAGTGGGTGGGGAGCAGTTCTTC. It specifies CASSYSLPGVGGEQFF. The genes are TRBV6-5 and TRBJ2-1, with a weak D call TRBD2 (6 bases). The V gene lost 0 bases and the J gene lost 10 bases, with 19 bases spanning the gap. The germline CDR1 and CDR2 sequences are MNHEY and SVGAGI. The CDR3 sequence is 16 residues long.

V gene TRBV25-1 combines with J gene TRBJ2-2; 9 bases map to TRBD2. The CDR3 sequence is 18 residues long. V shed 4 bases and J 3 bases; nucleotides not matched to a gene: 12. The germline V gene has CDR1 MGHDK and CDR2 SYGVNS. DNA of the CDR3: TGTGCCAGCAGTGGGCGTCCGATGACTAGCGGAGACACCGGGGAGCTGTTTTTT. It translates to CASSGRPMTSGDTGELFF.

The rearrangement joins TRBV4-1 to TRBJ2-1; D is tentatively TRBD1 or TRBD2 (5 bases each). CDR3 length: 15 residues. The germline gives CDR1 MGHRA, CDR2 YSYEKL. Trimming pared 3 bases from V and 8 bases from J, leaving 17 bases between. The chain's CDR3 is CASSHRGSSIYEQFF. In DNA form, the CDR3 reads TGCGCCAGCAGCCATCGGGGCTCCAGCATTTATGAGCAGTTCTTC.

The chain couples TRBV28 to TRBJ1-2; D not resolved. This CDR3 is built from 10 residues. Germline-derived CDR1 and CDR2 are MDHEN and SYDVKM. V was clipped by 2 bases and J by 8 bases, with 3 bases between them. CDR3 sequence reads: CASSLVGYTF. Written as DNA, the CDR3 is TGTGCCAGCAGTTTAGTCGGCTACACCTTC.

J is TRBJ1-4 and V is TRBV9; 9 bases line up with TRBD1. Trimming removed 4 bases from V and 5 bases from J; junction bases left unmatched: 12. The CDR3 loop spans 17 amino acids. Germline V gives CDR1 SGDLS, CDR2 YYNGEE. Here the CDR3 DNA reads TGTGCCAGCAGCCTACGGGCAGGAGGGACAGGGAATGAAAAACTGTTTTTT. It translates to CASSLRAGGTGNEKLFF. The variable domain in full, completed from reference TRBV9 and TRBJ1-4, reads DSGVTQTPKHLITATGQRVTLRCSPRSGDLSVYWYQQSLDQGLQFLIQYYNGEERAKGNILERFSAQQFPDLHSELNLSSLELGDSALYFCASSLRAGGTGNEKLFFGSGTQLSVL.

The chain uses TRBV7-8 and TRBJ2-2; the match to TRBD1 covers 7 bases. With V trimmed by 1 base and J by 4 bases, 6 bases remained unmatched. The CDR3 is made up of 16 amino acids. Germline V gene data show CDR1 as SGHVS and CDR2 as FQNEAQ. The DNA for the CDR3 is TGTGCCAGCAGCTTAGACATGGGGACAGCCACCGGGGAGCTGTTTTTT. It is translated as CASSLDMGTATGELFF.